A single sample is the source of the 20 T cell receptor beta chains below, sequenced in a study of Tregs in tolerant kidney transplant recipients. Measured with immunoSEQ multiplex PCR; TCRdb has only the in-frame clones, and not every one. The data show approximately 67,000 clones, over 85% seen once. Sequenced material: CD8+ T cells from blood, taken before the transplant. The receptors stem from a human donor who received a combined kidney and bone marrow transplant.

The chain combines TRBV5-1 with TRBJ2-7; 9 bases fit TRBD1. After removal of 1 base from V and 0 bases from J, the junction contained 5 bases not matched to a gene. CDR3 length: 16 amino acids. The germline V gene encodes CDR1 SGHRS and CDR2 YFSETQ. The CDR3 region is CASSLRGQGLSYEQYF. The CDR3 region has the DNA TGCGCCAGCAGCTTGCGGGGACAGGGTCTCTCCTACGAGCAGTACTTC.

The V and J genes are TRBV5-6 and TRBJ2-7; TRBD2 is a possible D gene (6 bases). Germline assignment: CDR1 SGHDT and CDR2 YYEEEE. The CDR3 loop spans 13 amino acids. The V end lost 5 bases, the J end lost 6 bases, and 15 bases lay between the germline ends. CDR3 amino acids: CASRRGSSGEQYF. DNA for the CDR3: TGTGCCAGCAGGCGGGGAAGTTCGGGCGAGCAGTACTTC.

The rearrangement joins TRBV7-7 to TRBJ2-5; 8 bases agree with TRBD2. The CDR3 loop spans 14 amino acids. Germline-derived CDR1 and CDR2 are SSHAT and FNYEAQ (reference sequence). The V segment lost 5 bases and the J segment 4 bases; nucleotides outside the gene matches: 6. CDR3 nucleotide sequence: TGTGCCAGCAGCCTTGGGACTAGGGGAGAGACCCAGTACTTC. This encodes CASSLGTRGETQYF.

This clone was recorded a few times. This chain uses TRBV19 with TRBJ1-2, with 12 bases fitting TRBD1. The CDR3 loop spans 16 amino acids. CDR1 and CDR2 (germline): LNHDA, SQIVND (reference sequence). The V segment lost 5 bases and the J segment 4 bases; nucleotides outside the gene matches: 8. Here the CDR3 reads CASSPMGTGGAYGYTF. The CDR3 DNA is TGTGCCAGTAGTCCCATGGGGACAGGGGGCGCCTATGGCTACACCTTC.

CDR3 loop: CASTLGEDNSYNEQFF. In DNA form, the CDR3 reads TGTGCCAGCACTTTGGGGGAGGACAACTCCTACAATGAGCAGTTCTTC. The chain recombines TRBV28 with TRBJ2-1; D is perhaps TRBD2 (6 bases). The germline V and J ends were trimmed by 7 bases and 0 bases, with 16 bases remaining between them. The germline V gene encodes CDR1 MDHEN and CDR2 SYDVKM. CDR3 length: 16 residues. The full variable domain, rest sourced from reference TRBV28 and TRBJ2-1, is DVKVTQSSRYLVKRTGEKVFLECVQDMDHENMFWYRQDPGLGLRLIYFSYDVKMKEKGDIPEGYSVSREKKERFSLILESASTNQTSMYLCASTLGEDNSYNEQFFGPGTRLTVL.

This clone was observed once. V and J are TRBV7-8 and TRBJ2-5; D is perhaps TRBD2 (6 bases). V was pared by 4 bases and J by 4 bases, with 19 bases between. Germline V gene sequence: CDR1 SGHVS, CDR2 FQNEAQ. This CDR3 is built from 16 residues. In DNA, the CDR3 is TGTGCCAGCAGCTCGGGAGACGGTTTCCTGGGAGAGACCCAGTACTTC. Protein: CASSSGDGFLGETQYF.

The V gene is TRBV5-6, the J gene TRBJ2-7, with D maybe TRBD2 (5 bases). From germline, CDR1 is SGHDT and CDR2 YYEEEE. V gave up 2 bases and J gave up 6 bases, with 12 bases separating them. The CDR3 loop spans 13 amino acids. The CDR3 DNA sequence: TGTGCCAGCAGCTTCGGGAACGCTGGCGAGCAGTACTTC. Protein: CASSFGNAGEQYF.

The chain uses TRBV5-6 and TRBJ2-3; D remains ambiguous. The germline V and J ends were trimmed by 2 bases and 0 bases, with 10 bases remaining between them. Germline-derived CDR1 and CDR2 are SGHDT and YYEEEE. The CDR3 runs to 15 residues. The CDR3 DNA follows: TGTGCCAGCAGCTTCCTCGACACTAGCACAGATACGCAGTATTTT. Encoded protein: CASSFLDTSTDTQYF. Looking up the rest from reference TRBV5-6 and TRBJ2-3 gives the full variable domain: DAGVTQSPTHLIKTRGQQVTLRCSPKSGHDTVSWYQQALGQGPQFIFQYYEEEERQRGNFPDRFSGHQFPNYSSELNVNALLLGDSALYLCASSFLDTSTDTQYFGPGTRLTVL.

This chain links TRBV9 with TRBJ2-3, with unresolved D. The V gene lost 0 bases and the J gene lost 1 base, with 9 bases spanning the gap. CDR1 SGDLS and CDR2 YYNGEE come from the germline V gene. This CDR3 contains 15 residues. The chain's CDR3 is CASSVEVSGTDTQYF. The DNA for the CDR3 is TGTGCCAGCAGCGTAGAAGTCAGCGGCACAGATACGCAGTATTTT.

The chain links TRBV7-9 to TRBJ1-1; D is unclear. V lost 8 bases and J 0 bases, leaving 7 bases between the germline ends. The CDR3 totals 12 residues. The V gene's germline CDR1 is SEHNR and CDR2 FQNEAQ (reference sequence). CDR3 nucleotide sequence: TGTGCCAGCCGAGGGATGAACACTGAAGCTTTCTTT. It codes for CASRGMNTEAFF.

This rearrangement joins TRBV2 to TRBJ2-2; TRBD1 aligns across 9 bases. The ends lost 6 bases at V and 1 base at J; junction bases unmatched: 3. The CDR3 runs to 15 residues. The germline gives CDR1 SNHLY, CDR2 FYNNEI. The CDR3 DNA follows: TGTGCCAGCAGGCCGACAGGGGGGAACACCGGGGAGCTGTTTTTT. Translating it yields CASRPTGGNTGELFF.

V usage is TRBV7-9 and J usage is TRBJ2-1, with 9 bases aligning to TRBD2. Germline V gene data show CDR1 as SEHNR and CDR2 as FQNEAQ (reference sequence). After removal of 4 bases from V and 2 bases from J, the junction contained 6 bases not matched to a gene. This CDR3 is built from 16 residues. The CDR3: CASSSLAGRAYNEQFF. Here the CDR3 DNA reads TGTGCCAGCAGCTCACTAGCGGGTAGGGCCTACAATGAGCAGTTCTTC. Variable domain in full (rest from reference TRBV7-9 and TRBJ2-1): DTGVSQNPRHKITKRGQNVTFRCDPISEHNRLYWYRQTLGQGPEFLTYFQNEAQLEKSRLLSDRFSAERPKGSFSTLEIQRTEQGDSAMYLCASSSLAGRAYNEQFFGPGTRLTVL.

This chain links TRBV7-6 with TRBJ2-7; D is perhaps TRBD1 (6 bases). V was shortened by 3 bases and J by 6 bases, with 9 bases between the two germline ends. CDR3 size: 12 residues. Germline V gives CDR1 SGHVS, CDR2 FNYEAQ. CDR3 loop: CASSFTGFEQYF. DNA for the CDR3: TGTGCCAGCAGCTTCACAGGGTTCGAGCAGTACTTC.

This chain uses TRBV7-6 with TRBJ2-3; the D gene is possibly TRBD1 (6 bases). The CDR3 loop spans 15 amino acids. From germline, CDR1 is SGHVS and CDR2 FNYEAQ. Trimming removed 6 bases at V and 2 bases at J, with 15 bases between. The CDR3 DNA reads TGTGCCAGCAGGCCAACAGGGTTTTCCACAGATACGCAGTATTTT. Amino acid sequence: CASRPTGFSTDTQYF.

The chain combines TRBV9 with TRBJ1-2; TRBD1 matches 7 bases. The CDR3 totals 16 residues. CDR1 and CDR2 from the germline V gene are SGDLS and YYNGEE. V was clipped by 5 bases and J by 1 base; unmatched bases: 11. The CDR3 region is CASRTNRGSDNYGYTF. CDR3 nucleotides: TGTGCCAGCAGAACCAACAGGGGATCGGATAACTATGGCTACACCTTC.

V gene TRBV27 combines with J gene TRBJ2-2; the D gene is possibly TRBD2 (6 bases). The germline V and J ends were trimmed by 3 bases and 6 bases, with 17 bases remaining between them. CDR3 size: 16 residues. Germline lookup yields CDR1 MNHEY and CDR2 SMNVEV (reference sequence). CDR3 in amino acids: CASSLGGGGLAGELFF. DNA of the CDR3: TGTGCCAGCAGTTTGGGGGGTGGGGGTCTTGCCGGGGAGCTGTTTTTT.

V usage is TRBV30 and J usage is TRBJ2-5; D is perhaps TRBD2 (6 bases). The closer fit of TRBJ2-7 to the DNA end suggests the J call may be wrong. The CDR3 consists of 13 residues. Germline V CDR1 and CDR2: GTSNPN, SVGIG (reference sequence). The CDR3 is CAFGGAGPNEQYF. The CDR3 DNA reads TGTGCCTTTGGAGGGGCAGGCCCAAACGAGCAGTACTTC.

This clone appeared once. The chain combines TRBV5-6 with TRBJ2-7; 7 nucleotides match TRBD1. CDR1 and CDR2 from the germline V gene are SGHDT and YYEEEE. This CDR3 contains 14 residues. J lost 1 base, V lost 4 bases, and 5 bases had no gene match. CDR3 protein: CASSPGTASYEQYF. CDR3 in DNA: TGTGCCAGCAGCCCGGGGACAGCTTCCTACGAGCAGTACTTC.

This chain connects TRBV4-3 to TRBJ2-5; 9 bases fit TRBD2. Germline assignment: CDR1 LGHNA and CDR2 YSLEER. The ends lost 5 bases at V and 2 bases at J; junction bases unmatched: 9. The CDR3 extends over 16 amino acids. Here the CDR3 DNA reads TGCGCCAGCAGCTCGGGTAGCGGGAGTTGGCAAGAGACCCAGTACTTC. Its protein product is CASSSGSGSWQETQYF.

This chain uses TRBV10-3 with TRBJ2-7; 8 bases fit TRBD2. From germline, CDR1 is ENHRY and CDR2 SYGVKD. The CDR3 length is 19 residues. The J segment lost 0 bases and the V segment lost 4 bases, leaving 17 bases of the junction unmatched. The CDR3 loop reads CAISVNQGLGFSSSYEQYF. In DNA, the CDR3 is TGTGCCATCAGTGTCAATCAGGGACTAGGGTTTTCTAGCTCCTACGAGCAGTACTTC.